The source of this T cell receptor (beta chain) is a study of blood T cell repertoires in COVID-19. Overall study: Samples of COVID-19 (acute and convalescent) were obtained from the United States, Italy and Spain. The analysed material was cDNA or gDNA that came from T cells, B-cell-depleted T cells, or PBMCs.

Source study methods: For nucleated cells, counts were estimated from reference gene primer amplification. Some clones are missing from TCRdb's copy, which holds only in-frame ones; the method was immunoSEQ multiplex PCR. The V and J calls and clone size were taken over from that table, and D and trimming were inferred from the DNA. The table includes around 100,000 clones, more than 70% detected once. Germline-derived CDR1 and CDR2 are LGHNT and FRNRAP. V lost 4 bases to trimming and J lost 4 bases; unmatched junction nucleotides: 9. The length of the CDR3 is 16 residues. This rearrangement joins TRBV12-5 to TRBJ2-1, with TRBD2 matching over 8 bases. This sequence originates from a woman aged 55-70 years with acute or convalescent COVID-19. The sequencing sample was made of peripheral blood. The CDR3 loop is CASGWVGRGTYNEQFF. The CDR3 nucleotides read TGTGCTAGTGGTTGGGTCGGGAGGGGAACTTACAATGAGCAGTTCTTC.